The 5 T cell receptor beta chains below come from one sample, sequenced in a study of immune reconstitution after stem cell transplant in scleroderma. From the RT-PCR reads, TCRdb called clonotypes with MiXCR, one entry per CDR3 protein. The sample has around 5,600 distinct CDR3 sequences, 7% to 9% seen once. The sample was acquired before or after autologous hematopoietic stem cell transplantation (not recorded which). The receptors were gathered from a male donor with systemic sclerosis.

This clonotype is medium-sized within its sample. J is TRBJ2-2 and V is TRBV7-8; 13 bases match TRBD2. Trimming at V came to 7 bases and at J to 0 bases, leaving 8 bases not matched to a gene. Per germline, CDR1 SGHVS and CDR2 FQNEAQ. This CDR3 has 18 residues. CDR3 amino acids: CASTLEGLAGTNTGELFF. CDR3 sequence (DNA): TGTGCCAGCACACTAGAGGGACTAGCGGGGACGAACACCGGGGAGCTGTTTTTT.

The CDR3 spells CASSTGLAQETQYF. The CDR3 DNA reads TGTGCCAGCAGTACGGGACTAGCCCAAGAGACCCAGTACTTC. The genes are TRBV6-5 and TRBJ2-5, with TRBD2 matching over 9 bases. Losses at the gene ends were 5 bases for V and 1 base for J; bases not matched to a gene: 2. This CDR3 comprises 14 residues. CDR1 and CDR2 (germline): MNHEY, SVGAGI.

V usage is TRBV7-3 and J usage is TRBJ2-5; D unresolved. Trimming took off 5 bases at V and 7 bases at J, with 23 bases between the two ends. This CDR3 is 16 amino acids long. Germline V CDR1 and CDR2: SGHTA, FQGTGA. As DNA, the CDR3 is TGTGCCAGCAGCCCCAGTCCTTTATCAGCCAGAGGGACCCAGTACTTC. It is translated as CASSPSPLSARGTQYF.

This CDR3 reads CASTLLQGAGLYNEQFF. Here the CDR3 DNA reads TGTGCCAGCACCTTATTACAGGGGGCAGGCCTCTACAATGAGCAGTTCTTC. The chain carries TRBV27 and TRBJ2-1; 9 bases line up with TRBD1. The germline V gene encodes CDR1 MNHEY and CDR2 SMNVEV (reference sequence). The CDR3 has 17 residues. V dropped 7 bases and J dropped 3; count of bases not matched to a gene: 13.

The genes are TRBV18 and TRBJ1-1; D not certain. Germline V gives CDR1 KGHSH, CDR2 LQKENI. The CDR3 loop spans 14 amino acids. Trimming took off 6 bases at V and 1 base at J, with 12 bases between the two ends. The CDR3, as DNA: TGTGCCAGCTCCACGAAGCCCGGGAACACTGAAGCTTTCTTT. Encoded protein: CASSTKPGNTEAFF.